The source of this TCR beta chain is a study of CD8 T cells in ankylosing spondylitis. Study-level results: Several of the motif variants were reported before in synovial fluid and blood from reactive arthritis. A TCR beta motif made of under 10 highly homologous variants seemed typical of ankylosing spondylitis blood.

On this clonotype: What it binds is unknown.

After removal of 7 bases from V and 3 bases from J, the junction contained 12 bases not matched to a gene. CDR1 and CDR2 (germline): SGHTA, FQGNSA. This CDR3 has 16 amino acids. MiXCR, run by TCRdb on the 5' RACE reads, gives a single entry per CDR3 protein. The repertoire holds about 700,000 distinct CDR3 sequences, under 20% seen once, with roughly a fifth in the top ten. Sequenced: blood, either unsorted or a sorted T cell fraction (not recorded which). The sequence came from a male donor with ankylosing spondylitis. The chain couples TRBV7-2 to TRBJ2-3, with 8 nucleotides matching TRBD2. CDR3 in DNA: TGTGCCAGCACCCCGGGGTGGGGACTAGGTACAGATACGCAGTATTTT. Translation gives CASTPGWGLGTDTQYF.